The clone carrying this T cell receptor beta chain was detected ten times or more. Its antigen is currently unknown. Not enrolled were patients with uncontrolled infection, other autoimmune disease, pregnancy or lactation. From RNA transcripts, TCR beta CDR3 regions were amplified. First-round RT-PCR with HTBI primers amplified the TCR CDR3 region. From the multiplex PCR reads, TCRdb called clonotypes with MiXCR, one entry per CDR3 protein. The sample includes roughly 570,000 distinct CDR3 sequences, about 43% of them seen just once. Trimming shortened V by 0 bases and J by 5 bases, and 12 bases separated the two germline ends. The CDR3 length is 14 residues. Germline V gene data show CDR1 as SGHRS and CDR2 as YFSETQ. The source of the sample is a study of T cells in Graves' hyperthyroidism and ophthalmopathy. Study outcomes and limitations: Ophthalmopathy prediction by the model preceded onset by a median approximately 6.9 months.

This receptor was identified in an adult woman with Graves' disease, either hyperthyroidism or ophthalmopathy (not recorded which). Sequencing was done on a sample of peripheral blood or thyroid tissue (not recorded which). The gene calls are TRBV5-1 and TRBJ2-7; D is perhaps TRBD2 (6 bases). The CDR3 sequence: CASSLDAGTDEQYF. The DNA for the CDR3 is TGCGCCAGCAGCTTGGATGCGGGGACGGACGAGCAGTACTTC. The full variable domain, rest sourced from reference TRBV5-1 and TRBJ2-7, is KAGVTQTPRYLIKTRGQQVTLSCSPISGHRSVSWYQQTPGQGLQFLFEYFSETQRNKGNFPGRFSGRQFSNSRSEMNVSTLELGDSALYLCASSLDAGTDEQYFGPGTRLTVT.